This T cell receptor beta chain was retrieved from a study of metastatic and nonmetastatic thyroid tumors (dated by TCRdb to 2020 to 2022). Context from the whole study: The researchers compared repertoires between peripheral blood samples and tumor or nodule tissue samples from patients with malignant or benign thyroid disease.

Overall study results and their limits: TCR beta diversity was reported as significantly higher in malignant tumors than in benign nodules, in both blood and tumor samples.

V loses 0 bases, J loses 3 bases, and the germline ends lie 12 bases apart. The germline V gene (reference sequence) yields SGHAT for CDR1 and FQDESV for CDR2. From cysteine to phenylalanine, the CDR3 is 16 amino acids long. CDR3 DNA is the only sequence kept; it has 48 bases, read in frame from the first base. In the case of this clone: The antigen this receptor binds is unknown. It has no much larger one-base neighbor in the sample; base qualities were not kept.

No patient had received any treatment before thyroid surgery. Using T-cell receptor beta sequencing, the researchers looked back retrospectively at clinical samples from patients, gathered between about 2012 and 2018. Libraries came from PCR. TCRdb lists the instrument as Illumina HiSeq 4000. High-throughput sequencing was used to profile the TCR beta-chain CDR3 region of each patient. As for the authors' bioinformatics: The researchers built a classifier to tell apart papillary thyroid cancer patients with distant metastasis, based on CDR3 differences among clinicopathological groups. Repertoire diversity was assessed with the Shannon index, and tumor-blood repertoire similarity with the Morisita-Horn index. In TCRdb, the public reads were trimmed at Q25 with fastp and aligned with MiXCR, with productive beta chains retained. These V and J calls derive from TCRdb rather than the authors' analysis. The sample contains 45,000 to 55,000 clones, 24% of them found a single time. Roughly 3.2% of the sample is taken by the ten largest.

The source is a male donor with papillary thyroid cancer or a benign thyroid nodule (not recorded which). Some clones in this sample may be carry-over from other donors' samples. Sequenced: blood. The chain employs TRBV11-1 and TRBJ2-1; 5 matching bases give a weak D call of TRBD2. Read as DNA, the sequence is TGTGCCAGCAGCTTAGCCGTACTAGAAGGCTACAATGAGCAGTTCTTC. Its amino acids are CASSLAVLEGYNEQFF. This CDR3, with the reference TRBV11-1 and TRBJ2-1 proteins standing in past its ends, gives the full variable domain EAEVAQSPRYKITEKSQAVAFWCDPISGHATLYWYRQILGQGPELLVQFQDESVVDDSQLPKDRFSAERLKGVDSTLKIQPAELGDSAMYLCASSLAVLEGYNEQFFGPGTRLTVL.